This T cell receptor (beta chain) was documented in a study of early T cells in non-severe SARS-CoV-2 infection. Background on the study: The authors sequenced bulk RNA from unsorted whole blood, leaving chains unpaired.

V trimming: 8 bases; J trimming: 2 bases; junction bases outside the gene matches: 10. The CDR3 length is 16 residues. CDR1 and CDR2 from the germline V gene are SGHVS and FNYEAQ. Molecules of cDNA were individually given unique molecular identifiers that were attached to them. TCRdb used MiXCR to reprocess the 5' RACE reads, holding one entry per CDR3 protein. The table shows approximately 65,000 distinct CDR3 sequences, with 10% to 15% occurring only once. This clonotype has just a few counts. Its specificity is not known. Whole-study findings and limits: The study's VDJdb matching favored anti-spike CD8 responses and missed private and CD4 specificities.

This sequence was found in an adult who was a healthcare worker with PCR-confirmed SARS-CoV-2 infection or an uninfected control (not recorded which). The chain recombines TRBV7-6 with TRBJ1-3; 9 positions agree with TRBD1. Sequencing used whole blood. The CDR3 reads CASGLPRQGAGNTIYF. The CDR3 DNA sequence: TGTGCCAGCGGTCTACCAAGACAGGGGGCTGGAAACACCATATATTTT.